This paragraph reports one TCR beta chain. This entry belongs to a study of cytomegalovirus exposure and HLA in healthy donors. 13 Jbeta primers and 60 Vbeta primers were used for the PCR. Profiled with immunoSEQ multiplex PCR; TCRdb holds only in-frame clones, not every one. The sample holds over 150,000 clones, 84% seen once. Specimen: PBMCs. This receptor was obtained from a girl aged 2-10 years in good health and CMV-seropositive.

In DNA, the CDR3 is TGTGCCAGCAGTGAAATTTATGGGGGCCAGATGAATCAGCCCCAGCATTTT. As protein: CASSEIYGGQMNQPQHF. This chain joins TRBV6-1 and TRBJ1-5; D possibly corresponds to TRBD1 (6 bases). V shed 2 bases and J shed 4 bases, with 18 bases lying between them. This CDR3 is built from 17 residues. Germline CDR1 and CDR2: MNHNS and SASEGT.